This T cell receptor (beta chain) was captured by sequencing in a study of blood T cell repertoires in COVID-19. Study at large: Samples of COVID-19 (acute and convalescent) were obtained from the United States, Italy and Spain. T cells, B-cell-depleted T cells, or PBMCs provided the cDNA or gDNA that served as material.

Source study methods: Reference gene primers were amplified, and this amplification served to estimate nucleated cell counts. Only in-frame clones appear in the TCRdb table, and some are missing; sequencing was by immunoSEQ multiplex PCR. D and trimming come from the DNA, and the V and J calls and clone size come from that table. The sample has about 180,000 clones; roughly 83% are singletons. V gave up 0 bases and J gave up 4 bases, with 16 bases separating them. This CDR3 has 16 residues. Germline CDR1 is SGDLS and CDR2 is YYNGEE. The receptor was derived from a human donor in a cohort sampled during active COVID-19. V gene TRBV9 combines with J gene TRBJ1-1, with D maybe TRBD1 (6 bases). The source material was peripheral blood. The CDR3 sequence is CASSVGRGRGSTEAFF. The DNA of the CDR3 is TGTGCCAGCAGCGTAGGTAGAGGGAGGGGGAGCACTGAAGCTTTCTTT.